This T cell receptor (beta chain) appears in the sequencing data of a study of tumor-infiltrating lymphocytes in primary liver carcinoma (dated by TCRdb to the late 2010s). With respect to the entire study: Of the five patients (three men and two women, aged 30 to 69 years), four had hepatocellular carcinoma and one had combined HCC and intrahepatic cholangiocarcinoma. The five patients had tumors staged T1-T3 N0M0, with maximum diameters ranging from roughly 4.2 to 11 cm. Roughly 3.5 to 7.13 million productive TCRbeta reads were obtained per sample, and no significant difference in read depth was found between tissue types. The study combined TCRbeta repertoire sequencing, expression microarrays and whole-exome sequencing across five regions of each liver tumor, with adjacent normal tissue and blood. A total of roughly 35 specimens from 5 patients, comprising some 25 tumor regions, 5 adjacent noncancerous liver tissues and 5 peripheral blood samples, were covered by TCRbeta repertoire sequencing. To link TCRbeta repertoire diversity to the local molecular phenotype, the 20 to 25 tumor region samples were profiled with Agilent mRNA microarrays. Reproducibility between technical replicate repertoires was high, with correlation coefficients above 0.95 and mean shared-clone rates about 0.9. Beyond this particular receptor, the publication reports: Only the TCR beta chain was sequenced, which likely underestimates true repertoire diversity because unpaired alpha chains were not captured. Because the samples were bulk and unsorted, CD4+ and CD8+ T cell repertoires could not be compared. Only a few patients were included in the study, and the authors note that the findings should be validated in a larger study. A significantly larger repertoire fraction was made up by the top 250 clones in tumors than in blood (p = 0.039). Only about 8-25% of top clones were present in all five regions of a tumor, suggesting spatial heterogeneity of tumor-infiltrating T cells. Repertoire overlap was found to be higher between tumor regions (mean roughly 36%) than between tumor-adjacent (roughly 17%) or tumor-blood (around 14%) pairs, consistent with antigen-driven expansion.

This clonotype has just one count. What this receptor recognizes is not known. The final CDR3 position lacks the conserved phenylalanine or tryptophan, pointing to a likely read error. Without any cell sorting, total RNA and DNA were co-extracted from approximately 20-30 mg of bulk tissue using the AllPrep DNA/RNA mini kit. Surgical resection was performed in China between 2015 and 2016 on several patients with histopathologically diagnosed primary liver carcinoma. At the time of sampling, the patients had chronic HBV infection and had not received any treatment. Five spatially separated regions were sampled from each tumor: the superior, inferior, left-lateral and right-lateral poles, plus the tumor centre. According to histology, viable tumor cells made up more than 75% of every tumor sample. Each fresh piece of tumor and adjacent tissue was cut in two, with one half stored in RNAlater at -80 degrees C and the other half sent for histology.

A distance of 19 bases separates the germline ends of V and J, which lose 5 bases and 3 bases respectively. The CDR3 numbers 16 amino acids, ends counted. Just the 48-base CDR3 DNA is kept, in frame starting at base 1. CDR1 and CDR2 are read off the germline V gene as SGHAT and FQNNGV. Starting from 450 to 500 ng total RNA, TCRbeta-specific cDNA was produced by reverse transcription with a constant-region primer and ProtoScript II reverse transcriptase. Three nested multiplex PCR rounds, following a slightly modified ARM-PCR procedure, were used to build the TCRbeta libraries. Multiplex TRBV1-TRBV30 forward primers and a Cbeta reverse primer were used in the first two PCR rounds, each of which was run for around 9 cycles. A final 25-cycle PCR with Deep VentR polymerase added sample barcodes and Illumina adapters. Amplicons of 200-500 bp were gel-purified with a QIAquick gel extraction kit before sequencing. An Illumina HiSeq 2500 was used to sequence the TCRbeta amplicons with 250-bp paired-end reads. As for the authors' bioinformatics: To recover full CDR3 sequences, reads were quality-trimmed using Trimmomatic v0.33 and paired reads were then merged using FLASH v1.2.11. V, D and J germline segments were assigned to the rearranged TCRbeta sequences by MiGEC v1.2.1b. Clonotype statistics and Shannon-Wiener diversity indices were computed with VDJtools v1.0.0. To cut down on sampling bias, every analysis after diversity analysis relied on just the 250 most abundant clonotypes from each sample. TCRdb reran the public reads through fastp at Q25 and MiXCR, keeping productive beta chains. Each record represents a unique CDR3 protein, reported with the most common genes and DNA among its rows. These V and J calls originate from TCRdb's pipeline instead of the authors' own analysis. This sample holds around 56,000 distinct CDR3 sequences; about two thirds were observed only once. Roughly 60% of the sample is in the top ten clones.

The sequence derives from a man aged 35-49 years with primary liver carcinoma and hepatitis B virus infection. The V and J genes are TRBV11-2 and TRBJ2-5; the D gene cannot be resolved beyond TRBD1 or TRBD2, each matching 6 bases. The sequencing input was liver tumor tissue from sampling region 2. The label giving this sample's cell subset or site can be read as: tumor region T2, inferior pole. CDR3 protein: CASSQTPGGGKETQYV. The sequence in DNA is TGTGCCAGCAGCCAAACTCCTGGAGGGGGTAAAGAGACCCAGTACGTG.